A single sample gave rise to the 9 T cell receptor beta chains below, sequenced in a study of technical replicates of blood from a few donors. Produced via immunoSEQ multiplex PCR; TCRdb's table is partial and in-frame only. The table includes tens of thousands of clones, roughly 94% detected once. Specimen: T cells isolated from PBMCs. These receptors originate from a human donor in good health.

The genes are TRBV7-3 and TRBJ2-3; tentatively, D is TRBD1 (6 bases). Trimming took 4 bases from V and 3 from J, leaving 11 bases between them. Germline-derived CDR1 and CDR2 are SGHTA and FQGTGA. CDR3 length: 14 amino acids. For the CDR3, the DNA is TGTGCCAGCAGCTCACTACAGGGAACAGATACGCAGTATTTT. Translating it yields CASSSLQGTDTQYF.

This rearrangement joins TRBV6-1 to TRBJ2-1, with 11 nucleotides matching TRBD2. Germline V gives CDR1 MNHNS, CDR2 SASEGT. The length of the CDR3 is 15 residues. J gave up 9 bases and V 2 bases, and 6 bases lay outside the gene matches. The CDR3: CASSETSGSVSEQFF. Written as DNA, the CDR3 is TGTGCCAGCAGTGAAACTAGCGGGAGTGTCAGTGAGCAGTTCTTC.

The CDR3 DNA reads TGTGCCAGCAGCTTTGGCAGGGGCGGTGAAAAACTGTTTTTT. Residues: CASSFGRGGEKLFF. The chain employs TRBV5-5 and TRBJ1-4, with D possibly TRBD1 on 6 matching bases. Germline CDR1 and CDR2: SGHKS and YYEKEE (reference sequence). Trimming took off 2 bases at V and 7 bases at J, with 12 bases between the two ends. This CDR3 contains 14 residues.

In this sample, this clone turned up a few times. This rearrangement joins TRBV29-1 to TRBJ2-2, with 12 nucleotides matching TRBD2. Germline V CDR1 and CDR2: SQVTM, ANQGSEA. Trimming at V came to 4 bases and at J to 6 bases, leaving 3 bases not matched to a gene. There are 14 residues in the CDR3. For the CDR3, the DNA is TGCAGCGTTGGGGCTAGCGGGAGGGCCGGGGAGCTGTTTTTT. This codes for CSVGASGRAGELFF.

This chain joins TRBV19 and TRBJ1-5, with D perhaps matching TRBD1 (5 bases). Trimming took 6 bases from V and 5 from J, leaving 11 bases between them. The CDR3 is made up of 13 amino acids. Germline V gene sequence: CDR1 LNHDA, CDR2 SQIVND (reference sequence). CDR3 region: CASSPIGDQPQHF. CDR3 sequence (DNA): TGTGCCAGTAGCCCTATAGGGGATCAGCCCCAGCATTTT.

The chain has TRBV19 and TRBJ2-7; TRBD2 agrees at 12 bases. Germline V gives CDR1 LNHDA, CDR2 SQIVND (reference sequence). V was clipped by 3 bases and J by 4 bases; unmatched bases: 10. This CDR3 comprises 17 residues. As DNA, the CDR3 is TGTGCCAGTAGTATGGGGACTAGCGGGCCGGTTCTTTACGAGCAGTACTTC. Protein product: CASSMGTSGPVLYEQYF.

This chain links TRBV28 with TRBJ2-3; TRBD2 might be the D (5 bases). The CDR3 is 14 residues long. Germline V gene lookup returns CDR1 MDHEN and CDR2 SYDVKM. Trimming removed 6 bases at V and 2 bases at J, with 12 bases between. CDR3 DNA sequence: TGTGCCAGCAGAAGCGGATTTCTCACAGATACGCAGTATTTT. It yields the protein CASRSGFLTDTQYF.

The chain joins TRBV5-4 to TRBJ1-5; perhaps TRBD1 as D (5 bases). Germline V gives CDR1 SGHNT, CDR2 YYREEE (reference sequence). This CDR3 region has 15 residues. Between the trimmed V and J ends, which lost 0 bases and 6 bases, there was a span of 13 bases. The CDR3 protein is CASSLDSWGGQPQHF. The CDR3 DNA reads as TGTGCCAGCAGCTTGGACTCATGGGGCGGTCAGCCCCAGCATTTT.

The rearrangement links TRBV6-5 to TRBJ1-4; TRBD1 matches at 9 bases. Germline CDR1 and CDR2: MNHEY and SVGAGI. Germline trimming cut 6 bases from V and 5 bases from J; bases unmatched to any gene: 1. The CDR3 extends over 13 amino acids. The DNA of the CDR3 is TGTGCCAGCAGCGGACAGGGGAATGAAAAACTGTTTTTT. Translating it yields CASSGQGNEKLFF.